What follows are 24 T cell receptor beta chains derived from one specimen sequenced in a study of shared clonotypes between healthy human individuals (dated by TCRdb to 2018 to 2020). The method was the immunoSEQ multiplex PCR assay. TCRdb took over this immuneACCESS table, retaining in-frame rearrangements with V and J assigned. Such tables are incomplete; in checked studies, under half of the missing clones stem from an unresolved V gene, and the remainder is unexplained. In this sample the table shows 1 million to 1.2 million clones, about 80% of which occur a single time. About 0.89% of the sample goes to the ten largest clones. Sequenced material: memory CD4+ T cells from PBMCs. This sample's cell subset or site label indicates: CD45RA-negative fraction. Source of these receptors: a young man in good health. Some clones in this sample may be carry-over from other donors' samples.

This sequence joins TRBV5-1 and TRBJ2-1; no clear D. Germline CDR1 SGHRS, CDR2 YFSETQ. The CDR3 extends over 15 amino acids. V was trimmed by 0 bases and J by 0 bases, leaving 7 bases between them. The CDR3 spells CASSLGQSSYNEQFF. As DNA, the CDR3 is TGCGCCAGCAGCTTGGGTCAGAGCTCCTACAATGAGCAGTTCTTC.

The V gene is TRBV6-1, the J gene TRBJ2-1, with D tentatively TRBD1 or TRBD2 (5 bases each). Germline V lookup: CDR1 MNHNS, CDR2 SASEGT. The CDR3 is made up of 16 amino acids. V was pared by 2 bases and J by 1 base, with 12 bases between. This CDR3 is CASSEFYGASYNEQFF. CDR3 in DNA: TGTGCCAGCAGTGAATTCTACGGGGCATCCTACAATGAGCAGTTCTTC.

The chain recombines TRBV28 with TRBJ1-2, with TRBD1 matching over 7 bases. This CDR3 is built from 16 residues. Losses at the gene ends were 1 base for V and 7 bases for J; bases not matched to a gene: 12. The germline V gene encodes CDR1 MDHEN and CDR2 SYDVKM. Here the CDR3 reads CASSLFSGGRASGYTF. The CDR3 coding sequence is TGTGCCAGCAGTTTATTTTCAGGGGGTAGGGCTAGTGGCTACACCTTC.

The chain carries TRBV21-1 and TRBJ2-2. TRBV21-1 is recorded as a pseudogene. This CDR3 contains 17 residues. The CDR3 nucleotides read TGTGCCAGCACCAACCCCGGAAAAGATCCGAACACCGGGGAGCTGTTTTTT. This sequence encodes CASTNPGKDPNTGELFF.

The J gene is TRBJ1-3, the V gene TRBV9; D perhaps matches TRBD1 (6 bases). Germline V CDR1 and CDR2: SGDLS, YYNGEE. Between the trimmed V and J ends, which lost 0 bases and 2 bases, there was a span of 12 bases. This CDR3 has 16 residues. Here the CDR3 reads CASSVDTRGPGNTIYF. DNA of the CDR3: TGTGCCAGCAGCGTAGATACCAGGGGCCCTGGAAACACCATATATTTT.

The chain has TRBV28 and TRBJ2-2; 8 nucleotides match TRBD1. The CDR3 totals 16 residues. Germline CDR1 is MDHEN and CDR2 is SYDVKM. J was trimmed by 7 bases and V by 4 bases; bases with no gene match: 11. The CDR3 region is CASSSVDRELDGELFF. The CDR3 region has the DNA TGTGCCAGCAGTTCAGTGGACAGGGAATTGGACGGGGAGCTGTTTTTT.

The CDR3 protein is CASSSPNRKRFF. CDR3 nucleotide sequence: TGTGCCAGCAGCAGCCCTAATCGAAAGCGGTTCTTC. The chain employs TRBV28 and TRBJ2-1; D call uncertain. CDR1 and CDR2 (germline): MDHEN, SYDVKM. Deletions cut 6 bases from V and 15 bases from J, with 18 bases between. This CDR3 contains 12 residues.

V gene TRBV6-5 combines with J gene TRBJ1-1; the D gene is possibly TRBD1 (6 bases). CDR1 and CDR2 from the germline V gene are MNHEY and SVGAGI. This CDR3 is built from 12 residues. V lost 9 bases and J lost 4, with 12 bases in between. CDR3 nucleotide sequence: TGTGCCAGTAAAAGGGGGAGCACTGAAGCTTTCTTT. Amino acids: CASKRGSTEAFF.

V gene TRBV2 combines with J gene TRBJ2-3, with D possibly called TRBD1 or TRBD2 (5 bases each). CDR3 length: 14 amino acids. The V gene's germline CDR1 is SNHLY and CDR2 FYNNEI. The germline V and J ends were trimmed by 7 bases and 5 bases, with 16 bases remaining between them. The CDR3 here is CASTIRGAGDTQYF. CDR3 nucleotide sequence: TGTGCCAGCACTATTAGAGGGGCAGGAGATACGCAGTATTTT.

This chain links TRBV30 with TRBJ1-6; the D is unclear. V was shortened by 3 bases and J by 7 bases, with 7 bases between the two germline ends. The length of the CDR3 is 12 residues. From germline, CDR1 is GTSNPN and CDR2 SVGIG (reference sequence). The CDR3 DNA sequence: TGTGCCTGGAGACCCGGGAATTCACCCCTCCACTTT. Amino acids: CAWRPGNSPLHF. Looking up the rest from reference TRBV30 and TRBJ1-6 gives the full variable domain: SQTIHQWPATLVQPVGSPLSLECTVEGTSNPNLYWYRQAAGRGLQLLFYSVGIGQISSEVPQNLSASRPQDRQFILSSKKLLLSDSGFYLCAWRPGNSPLHFGNGTRLTVT.

The genes are TRBV28 and TRBJ2-7; 7 nucleotides align to TRBD1. This CDR3 has 14 residues. Germline V CDR1 and CDR2: MDHEN, SYDVKM. After removal of 6 bases from V and 3 bases from J, the junction contained 8 bases not matched to a gene. The CDR3 protein is CASRLRGQVYEQYF. The CDR3 bases are TGTGCCAGCAGGCTACGAGGACAGGTCTACGAGCAGTACTTC.

V and J are TRBV7-9 and TRBJ2-2; maybe TRBD1 (5 bases). This CDR3 has 15 residues. Germline assignment: CDR1 SEHNR and CDR2 FQNEAQ (reference sequence). The V and J ends lost 1 base and 7 bases respectively, with 13 bases between them. The CDR3 DNA reads TGTGCCAGCAGCTTAGGGAACTCAGGGTACGGGGAGCTGTTTTTT. Translated, it gives CASSLGNSGYGELFF.

This clone showed up just a few times. The rearrangement joins TRBV4-2 to TRBJ1-2; no clear D. The CDR3 is 13 amino acids. Germline V gene sequence: CDR1 LGHNA, CDR2 YNFKEQ. Trimming stripped 4 bases from V and 4 bases from J, with 10 bases between. CDR3 in amino acids: CASSRPGIYGYTF. CDR3 DNA sequence: TGTGCCAGCAGCCGTCCGGGAATCTATGGCTACACCTTC.

J is TRBJ2-7 and V is TRBV5-4; TRBD1 agrees at 8 bases. The CDR3 consists of 14 residues. Trimming took 4 bases from V and 5 from J; bases not matched to a gene: 8. Germline loops: CDR1 SGHNT, CDR2 YYREEE (reference sequence). The CDR3 DNA follows: TGTGCCAGCAGCCGCGTTGGACAGGGCCACGAGCAGTACTTC. Translation: CASSRVGQGHEQYF.

There are many counts of this clone. The chain carries TRBV7-9 and TRBJ1-3; D unresolved. Germline V gene sequence: CDR1 SEHNR, CDR2 FQNEAQ (reference sequence). This CDR3 is built from 16 residues. Trimming took 5 bases from V and 0 from J, leaving 14 bases between them. The CDR3 is CASSPPVGPSGNTIYF. For the CDR3, the DNA is TGTGCCAGCAGCCCGCCGGTGGGTCCCTCTGGAAACACCATATATTTT.

This chain connects TRBV4-2 to TRBJ1-1; the match to TRBD1 covers 10 bases. V lost 8 bases to trimming and J lost 3 bases; unmatched junction nucleotides: 9. The CDR3 is 15 amino acids. CDR1 and CDR2 (germline): LGHNA, YNFKEQ. The CDR3 loop reads CASAEGTGDHTEAFF. The CDR3 nucleotides are TGTGCCAGCGCTGAAGGGACAGGGGACCACACTGAAGCTTTCTTT.

The rearrangement uses TRBV7-2 and TRBJ1-2; D ambiguous. The CDR3 covers 10 residues. Looked up from germline, CDR1 is SGHTA and CDR2 is FQGNSA. The germline V and J ends were trimmed by 6 bases and 3 bases, with 2 bases remaining between them. CDR3 sequence reads: CASRDYGYTF. As DNA, the CDR3 is TGTGCCAGCAGAGACTATGGCTACACCTTC.

V is TRBV25-1 and J is TRBJ1-4; D possibly corresponds to TRBD1 (6 bases). Trimming cost V 3 bases and J 8 bases, with 16 bases left between them. Germline CDR1 reads MGHDK; CDR2 reads SYGVNS. The CDR3 length is 15 residues. The chain's CDR3 is CASSDRGGIREKLFF. CDR3 bases: TGTGCCAGCAGTGACAGGGGAGGGATTCGAGAAAAACTGTTTTTT. Complete variable domain (other parts from reference TRBV25-1 and TRBJ1-4): EADIYQTPRYLVIGTGKKITLECSQTMGHDKMYWYQQDPGMELHLIHYSYGVNSTEKGDLSSESTVSRIRTEHFPLTLESARPSHTSQYLCASSDRGGIREKLFFGSGTQLSVL.

The chain employs TRBV7-9 and TRBJ2-1; 9 nucleotides agree with TRBD2. The CDR3 loop spans 15 amino acids. Germline CDR1 SEHNR, CDR2 FQNEAQ (reference sequence). Trimming cost V 6 bases and J 9 bases; bases outside gene matches: 12. The CDR3 region is CASSSSGTLAREQFF. CDR3 in DNA: TGTGCCAGCAGTTCTAGCGGGACCCTCGCCCGTGAGCAGTTCTTC.

This clone showed up many times. This sequence joins TRBV7-6 and TRBJ2-3; 10 bases map to TRBD2. Germline CDR1 reads SGHVS; CDR2 reads FNYEAQ. The ends lost 6 bases at V and 0 bases at J; junction bases unmatched: 12. The CDR3 length is 18 residues. CDR3 protein: CASRSLAGGRPSTDTQYF. CDR3 bases: TGTGCCAGCAGGTCCTTAGCGGGAGGCCGGCCAAGCACAGATACGCAGTATTTT.

This chain uses TRBV19 with TRBJ1-2; D is possibly TRBD1 (6 bases). CDR3 length: 14 residues. In germline, CDR1 is LNHDA, CDR2 SQIVND (reference sequence). V was trimmed by 1 base and J by 9 bases, leaving 15 bases between them. The CDR3 DNA reads TGTGCCAGTAGTATAGGTCAGGCAGGGGTAAGCTACACCTTC. Encoded protein: CASSIGQAGVSYTF.

The chain recombines TRBV27 with TRBJ2-7; TRBD1 matches at 7 bases. From germline, CDR1 is MNHEY and CDR2 SMNVEV (reference sequence). There are 15 residues in the CDR3. V gave up 6 bases and J gave up 7 bases; unmatched junction bases: 15. CDR3: CASRGGQVRSGEQYF. CDR3 nucleotide sequence: TGTGCCAGCAGGGGCGGACAGGTTAGATCGGGAGAGCAGTACTTC.

This chain joins TRBV5-1 and TRBJ2-1; TRBD2 aligns across 7 bases. The CDR3 has 15 amino acids. The junction had 3 bases not matched to a gene; V was cut back by 0 bases and J by 3 bases. Germline CDR1 is SGHRS and CDR2 is YFSETQ. The CDR3 DNA reads as TGCGCCAGCAGCTTGGGCGGGGGTGACTACAATGAGCAGTTCTTC. Translation gives CASSLGGGDYNEQFF.

The gene calls are TRBV25-1 and TRBJ1-1; TRBD1 matches at 9 bases. The CDR3 loop spans 15 amino acids. J lost 4 bases, V lost 7 bases, and 10 bases had no gene match. From germline, CDR1 is MGHDK and CDR2 SYGVNS. The CDR3 nucleotides read TGTGCCAGCAATAAACAGGGGGCGAGAATCACTGAAGCTTTCTTT. Its translation: CASNKQGARITEAFF.